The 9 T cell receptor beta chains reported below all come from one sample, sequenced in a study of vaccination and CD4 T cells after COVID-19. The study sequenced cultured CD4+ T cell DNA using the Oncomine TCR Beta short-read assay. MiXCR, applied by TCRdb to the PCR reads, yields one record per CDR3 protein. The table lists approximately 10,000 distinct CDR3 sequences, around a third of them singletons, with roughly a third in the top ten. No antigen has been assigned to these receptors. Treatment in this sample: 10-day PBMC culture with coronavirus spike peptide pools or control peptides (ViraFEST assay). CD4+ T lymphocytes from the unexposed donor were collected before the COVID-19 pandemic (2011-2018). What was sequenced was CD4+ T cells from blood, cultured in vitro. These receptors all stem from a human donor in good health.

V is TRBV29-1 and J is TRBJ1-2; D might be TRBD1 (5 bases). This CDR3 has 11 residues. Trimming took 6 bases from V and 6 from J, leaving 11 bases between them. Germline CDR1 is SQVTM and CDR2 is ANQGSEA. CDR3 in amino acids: CSVWGTNGYTF. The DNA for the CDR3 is TGCAGCGTGTGGGGCACGAATGGCTACACCTTC.

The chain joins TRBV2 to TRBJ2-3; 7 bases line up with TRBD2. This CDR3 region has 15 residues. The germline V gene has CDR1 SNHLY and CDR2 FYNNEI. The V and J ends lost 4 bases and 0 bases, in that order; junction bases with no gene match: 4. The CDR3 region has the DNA TGTGCCAGCAGTGGACGGGGGGTAAGCACAGATACGCAGTATTTT. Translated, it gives CASSGRGVSTDTQYF.

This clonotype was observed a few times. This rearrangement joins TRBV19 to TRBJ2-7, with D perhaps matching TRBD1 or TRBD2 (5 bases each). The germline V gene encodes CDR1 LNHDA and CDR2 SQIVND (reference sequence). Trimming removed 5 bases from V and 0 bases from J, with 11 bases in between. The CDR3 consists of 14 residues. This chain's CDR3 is CASSLTGTSYEQYF. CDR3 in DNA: TGTGCCAGTAGTCTTACGGGGACCTCCTACGAGCAGTACTTC.

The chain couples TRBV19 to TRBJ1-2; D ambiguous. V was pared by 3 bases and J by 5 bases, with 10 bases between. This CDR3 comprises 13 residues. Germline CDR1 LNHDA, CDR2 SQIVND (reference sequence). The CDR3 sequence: CASSIGFSYGYTF. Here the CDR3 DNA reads TGTGCCAGTAGTATCGGCTTCTCTTATGGCTACACCTTC. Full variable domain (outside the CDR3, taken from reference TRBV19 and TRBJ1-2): DGGITQSPKYLFRKEGQNVTLSCEQNLNHDAMYWYRQDPGQGLRLIYYSQIVNDFQKGDIAEGYSVSREKKESFPLTVTSAQKNPTAFYLCASSIGFSYGYTFGSGTRLTVV.

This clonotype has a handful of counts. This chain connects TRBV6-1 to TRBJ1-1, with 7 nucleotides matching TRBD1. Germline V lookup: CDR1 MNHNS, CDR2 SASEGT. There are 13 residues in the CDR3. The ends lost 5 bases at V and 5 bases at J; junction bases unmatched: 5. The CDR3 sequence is CASSLDRVTEAFF. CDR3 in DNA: TGTGCCAGCAGTCTCGACAGGGTAACTGAAGCTTTCTTT.

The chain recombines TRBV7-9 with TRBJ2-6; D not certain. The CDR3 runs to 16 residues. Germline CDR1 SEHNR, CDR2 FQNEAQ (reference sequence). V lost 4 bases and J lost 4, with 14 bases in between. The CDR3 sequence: CASSSSLIGGANVLTF. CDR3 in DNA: TGTGCCAGCAGCTCCAGCCTCATCGGGGGGGCCAACGTCCTGACTTTC.

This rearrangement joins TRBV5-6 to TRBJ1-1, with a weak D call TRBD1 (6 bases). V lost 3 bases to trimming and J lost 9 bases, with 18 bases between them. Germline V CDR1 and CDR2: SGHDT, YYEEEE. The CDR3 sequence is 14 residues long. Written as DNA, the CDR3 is TGTGCCAGCAGCTCAAACAGGGCCCGAATTCAAGCTTTCTTT. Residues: CASSSNRARIQAFF.

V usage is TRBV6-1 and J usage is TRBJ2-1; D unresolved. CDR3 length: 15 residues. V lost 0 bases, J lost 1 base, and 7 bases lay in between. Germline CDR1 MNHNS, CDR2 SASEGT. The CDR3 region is CASSEALGSYNEQFF. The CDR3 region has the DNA TGTGCCAGCAGTGAAGCTCTTGGGTCCTACAATGAGCAGTTCTTC.

The CDR3 nucleotides read TGCAGTGCTAGAGATGAGGGATCCTACGAGCAGTACTTC. Protein sequence: CSARDEGSYEQYF. The chain carries TRBV20-1 and TRBJ2-7, with a tentative D call TRBD2 (5 bases). The ends were cut back, 0 bases at V and 1 base at J, with 7 bases in the middle. CDR3 length: 13 amino acids. Per the germline V gene, CDR1 is DFQATT and CDR2 is SNEGSKA (reference sequence).